Listed here are 20 T cell receptor beta chains from one sample, sequenced in a study of vaccination effects on CD4 cells after COVID-19. These receptors have no known antigen. CD4+ T cell isolation took place after nine to eleven days of culture. Libraries were prepared by immunoSEQ multiplex PCR; TCRdb keeps only in-frame clonotypes and omits some of them. The sample includes around 60,000 clones, about 74% of them seen just once. Sequenced here: CD4+ T cells from PBMCs cultured without peptide, sampled before COVID-19 vaccination. The origin of the receptors is a human donor who received a COVID-19 vaccine.

The chain employs TRBV2 and TRBJ1-1; D remains unclear. Germline loops: CDR1 SNHLY, CDR2 FYNNEI. The V gene lost 6 bases and the J gene lost 1 base, with 12 bases spanning the gap. The CDR3 is 14 amino acids. This CDR3 reads CASRKQFSNTEAFF. Written as DNA, the CDR3 is TGTGCCAGCAGGAAACAGTTCTCGAACACTGAAGCTTTCTTT.

This clone was seen only a few times. This chain connects TRBV28 to TRBJ2-4, with 7 bases aligning to TRBD2. CDR3 length: 14 amino acids. V dropped 7 bases and J dropped 0; count of bases not matched to a gene: 3. From germline, CDR1 is MDHEN and CDR2 SYDVKM. DNA for the CDR3: TGTGCCAGCAAGGGCGGGGGAGCCAAAAACATTCAGTACTTC. This gives the protein CASKGGGAKNIQYF.

The chain links TRBV3-1 (or the pseudogene TRBV3-2) to TRBJ1-1; 7 nucleotides match TRBD1. The CDR3 sequence is 14 residues long. CDR1 is LGHDT, CDR2 YNNKEL, per germline (reference sequence). Trimming at V came to 3 bases and at J to 4 bases, leaving 5 bases not matched to a gene. CDR3 protein: CASSHSTGTTEAFF. In DNA, the CDR3 is TGTGCCAGCAGCCACTCGACAGGGACCACTGAAGCTTTCTTT.

This clone was observed a handful of times. The chain has TRBV19 and TRBJ1-5; D may be TRBD1 (5 bases). Trimming took off 1 base at V and 3 bases at J, with 13 bases between the two ends. This CDR3 has 16 amino acids. Germline V gives CDR1 LNHDA, CDR2 SQIVND (reference sequence). The CDR3 sequence: CASSIGLAGINQPQHF. CDR3 nucleotide sequence: TGTGCCAGTAGTATAGGTCTTGCAGGGATCAATCAGCCCCAGCATTTT.

DNA for the CDR3: TGTGCCAGTAGAACAGGACTTCAGCCCCAGCATTTT. Translating gives CASRTGLQPQHF. The chain uses TRBV19 and TRBJ1-5; weak D call: TRBD1 (5 bases). This CDR3 region has 12 residues. Germline V CDR1 and CDR2: LNHDA, SQIVND (reference sequence). Trimming cost V 6 bases and J 6 bases, with 9 bases left between them.

This chain uses TRBV5-1 with TRBJ2-2; a possible D gene is TRBD2 (5 bases). The CDR3 has 15 residues. Trimming removed 0 bases from V and 8 bases from J, with 14 bases in between. The germline CDR1 and CDR2 sequences are SGHRS and YFSETQ. CDR3 sequence: CASSLVGSWTGELFF. The CDR3 DNA reads TGCGCCAGCAGCTTGGTGGGCAGCTGGACTGGGGAGCTGTTTTTT.

This chain links TRBV28 with TRBJ1-3, with D perhaps matching TRBD1 (5 bases). The V and J ends lost 2 bases and 3 bases respectively, with 11 bases between them. This CDR3 region has 15 residues. Germline CDR1 reads MDHEN; CDR2 reads SYDVKM. CDR3 DNA sequence: TGTGCCAGCAGTTTAGGGGGGACCGGTGGAAACACCATATATTTT. It translates to CASSLGGTGGNTIYF.

J is TRBJ1-1 and V is TRBV6-5; no clear D. The CDR3 spans 16 residues. Germline V CDR1 and CDR2: MNHEY, SVGAGI. V was cut by 2 bases and J by 0 bases, with 13 bases left in between. The CDR3 DNA is TGTGCCAGCAGTTACCGCCAGTTTCAGCTGAACACTGAAGCTTTCTTT. Translation: CASSYRQFQLNTEAFF.

The chain carries TRBV28 and TRBJ1-2; no firm D call. The CDR3 is 14 residues long. V was cut by 4 bases and J by 4 bases, with 13 bases left in between. Germline lookup yields CDR1 MDHEN and CDR2 SYDVKM. CDR3 residues: CASSSEVEAYGYTF. In DNA form, the CDR3 reads TGTGCCAGCAGTTCGGAGGTGGAAGCCTATGGCTACACCTTC.

This chain uses TRBV7-8 with TRBJ1-1, with 9 nucleotides matching TRBD1. Unmatched junction bases numbered 4, after V lost 4 bases and J lost 7 bases. Germline V gives CDR1 SGHVS, CDR2 FQNEAQ. CDR3 length equals 13 residues. This CDR3 is CASSSGQGFEAFF. In DNA form, the CDR3 reads TGTGCCAGCAGCTCGGGACAGGGATTTGAAGCTTTCTTT.

The genes are TRBV5-4 and TRBJ2-5; D not resolved. Trimming cost V 0 bases and J 4 bases, with 7 bases left between them. Germline V gene lookup returns CDR1 SGHNT and CDR2 YYREEE (reference sequence). CDR3 length: 13 amino acids. CDR3 region: CASSLGSRETQYF. The CDR3 nucleotides read TGTGCCAGCAGCTTGGGCAGTCGAGAGACCCAGTACTTC.

The chain uses TRBV2 and TRBJ1-2, with TRBD1 matching over 9 bases. After removal of 7 bases from V and 9 bases from J, the junction contained 3 bases not matched to a gene. The germline gives CDR1 SNHLY, CDR2 FYNNEI. The CDR3 spans 11 residues. The CDR3, as DNA: TGTGCCAGCAATGGACAGGGGAGCTACACCTTC. This translates into CASNGQGSYTF.

This clone was picked up a small number of times. The V gene is TRBV5-1, the J gene TRBJ1-2; the D gene is possibly TRBD1 (5 bases). The CDR3 totals 15 residues. V shed 0 bases and J shed 7 bases, with 16 bases lying between them. From germline, CDR1 is SGHRS and CDR2 YFSETQ. The CDR3 region is CASSLDPGGFRGYTF. The CDR3 nucleotides read TGCGCCAGCAGCTTGGATCCGGGGGGTTTCCGTGGCTACACCTTC.

This chain connects TRBV6-2 or TRBV6-3 to TRBJ2-1; TRBD1 matches 10 bases. From germline, CDR1 is MNHEY and CDR2 SVGEGT. V dropped 5 bases and J dropped 0; count of bases not matched to a gene: 7. This CDR3 has 17 amino acids. CDR3 in amino acids: CASSRLGQGPSYNEQFF. In DNA form, the CDR3 reads TGTGCCAGCAGTAGATTGGGACAGGGGCCCTCCTACAATGAGCAGTTCTTC.

The chain couples TRBV5-1 to TRBJ2-3, with a weak D call TRBD2 (5 bases). Trimming removed 0 bases from V and 4 bases from J, with 15 bases in between. The CDR3 totals 16 residues. Germline CDR1 SGHRS, CDR2 YFSETQ. In DNA form, the CDR3 reads TGCGCCAGCAGCTTGGGGACTTCCAGAACGGCAGATACGCAGTATTTT. Translation gives CASSLGTSRTADTQYF.

The chain's CDR3 is CASSLVGTGNTEAFF. The CDR3 coding sequence is TGTGCCAGCAGCTTAGTCGGGACAGGGAACACTGAAGCTTTCTTT. The chain links TRBV7-2 to TRBJ1-1; 8 bases align to TRBD1. The trim removed 1 base at V and 1 base at J, leaving 2 bases unmatched. CDR3 size: 15 residues. Germline values: CDR1 SGHTA, CDR2 FQGNSA.

The genes are TRBV30 and TRBJ2-5; tentative D call: TRBD1 (5 bases). There are 16 residues in the CDR3. The germline V and J ends were trimmed by 2 bases and 4 bases, with 20 bases remaining between them. Germline values: CDR1 GTSNPN, CDR2 SVGIG (reference sequence). CDR3 in amino acids: CAWSITDYQGIETQYF. Written as DNA, the CDR3 is TGTGCCTGGAGTATAACTGATTACCAGGGTATAGAGACCCAGTACTTC.

V gene TRBV25-1 combines with J gene TRBJ2-7; 8 nucleotides agree with TRBD1. The CDR3 has 12 residues. The ends lost 6 bases at V and 6 bases at J; junction bases unmatched: 4. Germline CDR1 is MGHDK and CDR2 is SYGVNS. The CDR3 sequence is CASSDRGFEQYV. The CDR3 coding sequence is TGTGCCAGCAGCGACAGGGGATTCGAGCAGTACGTC.

This clone has a single count. CDR3 coding DNA: TGCAGCCCCGATCCCCATGAGCAGTTCTTC. Its translation is CSPDPHEQFF. This chain uses TRBV20-1 with TRBJ2-1, with unresolved D. Per germline, CDR1 DFQATT and CDR2 SNEGSKA (reference sequence). The CDR3 is 10 amino acids.

This CDR3 reads CASSVEARGPSTDTQYF. As DNA, the CDR3 is TGTGCCAGCAGCGTAGAAGCGCGGGGGCCCAGCACAGATACGCAGTATTTT. V gene TRBV9 combines with J gene TRBJ2-3; perhaps TRBD2 as D (7 bases). V was shortened by 0 bases and J by 0 bases, with 14 bases between the two germline ends. The CDR3 length is 17 residues. Germline loops: CDR1 SGDLS, CDR2 YYNGEE.